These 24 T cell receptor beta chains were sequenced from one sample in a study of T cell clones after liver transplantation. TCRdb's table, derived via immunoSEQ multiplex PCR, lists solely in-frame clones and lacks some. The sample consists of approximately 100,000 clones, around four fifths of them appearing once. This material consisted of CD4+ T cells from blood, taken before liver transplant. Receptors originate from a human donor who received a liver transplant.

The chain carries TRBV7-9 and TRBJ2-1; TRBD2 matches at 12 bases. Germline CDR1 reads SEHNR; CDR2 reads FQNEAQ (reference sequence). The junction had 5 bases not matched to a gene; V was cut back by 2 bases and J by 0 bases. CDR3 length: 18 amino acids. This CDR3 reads CASSLTGLAGSSYNEQFF. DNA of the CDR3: TGTGCCAGCAGCTTAACAGGACTAGCGGGAAGCTCCTACAATGAGCAGTTCTTC.

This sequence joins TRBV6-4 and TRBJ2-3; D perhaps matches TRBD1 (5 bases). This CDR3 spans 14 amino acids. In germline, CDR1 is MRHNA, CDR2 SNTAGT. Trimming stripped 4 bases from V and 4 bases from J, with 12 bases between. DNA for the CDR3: TGTGCCAGCAGTGGTCAGGGTGGCGCAGATACGCAGTATTTT. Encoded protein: CASSGQGGADTQYF.

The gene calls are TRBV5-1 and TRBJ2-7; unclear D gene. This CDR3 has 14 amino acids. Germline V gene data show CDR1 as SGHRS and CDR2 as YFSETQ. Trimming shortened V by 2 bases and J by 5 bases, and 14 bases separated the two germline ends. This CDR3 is CASSLLAPFDEQYF. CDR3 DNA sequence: TGCGCCAGCAGCTTACTGGCCCCGTTCGACGAGCAGTACTTC.

The CDR3 DNA sequence: TGTGCCAGCAGTAGATACGGACAGTCGGAGCAGTACTTC. It encodes CASSRYGQSEQYF. The chain carries TRBV6-6 and TRBJ2-7, with a possible D match to TRBD1 (6 bases). The CDR3 totals 13 residues. Germline values: CDR1 MNHNY, CDR2 SVGAGI (reference sequence). V lost 5 bases and J 7 bases, leaving 15 bases between the germline ends.

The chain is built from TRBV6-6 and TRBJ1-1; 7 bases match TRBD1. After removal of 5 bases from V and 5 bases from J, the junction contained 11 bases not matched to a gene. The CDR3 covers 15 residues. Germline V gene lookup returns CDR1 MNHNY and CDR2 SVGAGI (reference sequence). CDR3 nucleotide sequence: TGTGCCAGCAGTCCGCGGGCAGGGGGGGCGACTGAAGCTTTCTTT. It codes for CASSPRAGGATEAFF.

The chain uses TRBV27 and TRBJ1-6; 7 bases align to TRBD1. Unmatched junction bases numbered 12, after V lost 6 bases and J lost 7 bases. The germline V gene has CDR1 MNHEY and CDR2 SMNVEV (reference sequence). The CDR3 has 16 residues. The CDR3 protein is CASSSRQGSWNSPLHF. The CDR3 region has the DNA TGTGCCAGCAGCTCGCGACAGGGAAGTTGGAATTCACCCCTCCACTTT.

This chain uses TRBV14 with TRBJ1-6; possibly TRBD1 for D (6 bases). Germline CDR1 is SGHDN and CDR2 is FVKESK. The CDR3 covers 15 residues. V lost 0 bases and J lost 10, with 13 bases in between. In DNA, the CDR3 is TGTGCCAGCAGCCAAGAGGGGACAAGAGGGTCACCCCTCCACTTT. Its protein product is CASSQEGTRGSPLHF.

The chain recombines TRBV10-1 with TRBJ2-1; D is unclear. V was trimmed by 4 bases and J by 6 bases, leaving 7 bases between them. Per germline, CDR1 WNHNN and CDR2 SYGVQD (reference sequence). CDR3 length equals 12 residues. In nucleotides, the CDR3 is TGCGCCAGCAGTGGGCCGGCCAATGAGCAGTTCTTC. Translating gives CASSGPANEQFF.

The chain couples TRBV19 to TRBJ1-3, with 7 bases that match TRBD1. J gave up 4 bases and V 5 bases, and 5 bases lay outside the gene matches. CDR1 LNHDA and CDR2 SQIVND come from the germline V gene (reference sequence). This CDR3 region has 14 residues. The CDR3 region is CASSLTGPGNTIYF. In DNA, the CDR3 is TGTGCCAGTAGTCTGACAGGGCCAGGAAACACCATATATTTT.

CDR3 region: CASSQDLLEEKLFF. For the CDR3, the DNA is TGTGCCAGCAGCCAAGATCTTTTGGAGGAAAAACTGTTTTTT. The V and J genes are TRBV4-2 and TRBJ1-4; no clear D. From germline, CDR1 is LGHNA and CDR2 YNFKEQ. The germline V and J ends were trimmed by 0 bases and 8 bases, with 10 bases remaining between them. The length of the CDR3 is 14 residues.

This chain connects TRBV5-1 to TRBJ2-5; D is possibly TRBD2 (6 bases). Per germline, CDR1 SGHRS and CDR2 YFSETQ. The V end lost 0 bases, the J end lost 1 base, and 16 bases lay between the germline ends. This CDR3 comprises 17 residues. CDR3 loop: CASSLGVGGVLQETQYF. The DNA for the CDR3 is TGCGCCAGCAGCTTGGGGGTGGGAGGTGTCCTCCAAGAGACCCAGTACTTC.

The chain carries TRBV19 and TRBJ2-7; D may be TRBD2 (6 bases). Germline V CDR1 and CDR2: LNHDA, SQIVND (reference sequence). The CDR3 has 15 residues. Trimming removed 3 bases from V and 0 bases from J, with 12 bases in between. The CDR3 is CASSIEDGSSYEQYF. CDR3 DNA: TGTGCCAGTAGTATCGAGGACGGGAGCTCCTACGAGCAGTACTTC.

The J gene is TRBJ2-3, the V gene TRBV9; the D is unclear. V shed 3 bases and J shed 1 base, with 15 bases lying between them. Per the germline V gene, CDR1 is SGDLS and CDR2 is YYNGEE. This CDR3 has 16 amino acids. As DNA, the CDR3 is TGTGCCAGCAGCGGGCGGTTGGGCGGAGGCACAGATACGCAGTATTTT. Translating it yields CASSGRLGGGTDTQYF.

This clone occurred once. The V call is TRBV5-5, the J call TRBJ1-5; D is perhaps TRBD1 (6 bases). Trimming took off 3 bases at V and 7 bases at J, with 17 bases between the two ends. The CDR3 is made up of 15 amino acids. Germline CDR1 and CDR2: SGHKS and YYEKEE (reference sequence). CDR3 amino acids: CASSSGVRGSQPQHF. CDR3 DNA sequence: TGTGCCAGCAGCTCGGGAGTCAGGGGTAGCCAGCCCCAGCATTTT. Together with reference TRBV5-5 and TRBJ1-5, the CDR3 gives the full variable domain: DAGVTQSPTHLIKTRGQQVTLRCSPISGHKSVSWYQQVLGQGPQFIFQYYEKEERGRGNFPDRFSARQFPNYSSELNVNALLLGDSALYLCASSSGVRGSQPQHFGDGTRLSIL.

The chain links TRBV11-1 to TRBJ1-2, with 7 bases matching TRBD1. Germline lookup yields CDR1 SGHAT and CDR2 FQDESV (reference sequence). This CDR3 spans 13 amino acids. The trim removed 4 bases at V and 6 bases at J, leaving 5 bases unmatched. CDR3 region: CASSSSGTDGYTF. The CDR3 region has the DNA TGTGCCAGCAGCTCCTCCGGGACAGATGGCTACACCTTC.

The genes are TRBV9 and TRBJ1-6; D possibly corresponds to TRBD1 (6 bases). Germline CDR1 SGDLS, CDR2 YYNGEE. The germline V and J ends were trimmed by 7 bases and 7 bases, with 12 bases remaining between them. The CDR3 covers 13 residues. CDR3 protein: CASSGQPNSPLHF. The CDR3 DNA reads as TGTGCCAGCTCCGGACAGCCCAATTCACCCCTCCACTTT. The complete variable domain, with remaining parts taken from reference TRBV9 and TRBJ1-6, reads DSGVTQTPKHLITATGQRVTLRCSPRSGDLSVYWYQQSLDQGLQFLIQYYNGEERAKGNILERFSAQQFPDLHSELNLSSLELGDSALYFCASSGQPNSPLHFGNGTRLTVT.

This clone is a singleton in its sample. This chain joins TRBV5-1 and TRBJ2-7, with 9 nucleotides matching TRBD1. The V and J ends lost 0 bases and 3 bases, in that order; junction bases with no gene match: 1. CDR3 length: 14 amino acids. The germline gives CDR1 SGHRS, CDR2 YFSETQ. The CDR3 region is CASSLAGQGYEQYF. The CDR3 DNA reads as TGCGCCAGCAGCTTGGCGGGACAGGGCTACGAGCAGTACTTC.

The CDR3 DNA reads TGTGCCAGCAGCTTAAGGGCGGATGCAACTAATGAAAAACTGTTTTTT. Protein sequence: CASSLRADATNEKLFF. The genes are TRBV11-2 and TRBJ1-4, with D hard to call. In germline, CDR1 is SGHAT, CDR2 FQNNGV. The CDR3 is made up of 16 amino acids. V was pared by 2 bases and J by 0 bases, with 10 bases between.

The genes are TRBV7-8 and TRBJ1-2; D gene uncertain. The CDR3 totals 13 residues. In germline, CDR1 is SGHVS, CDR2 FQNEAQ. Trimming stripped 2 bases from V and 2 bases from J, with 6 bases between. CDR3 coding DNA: TGTGCCAGCAGCTTATCGCTCAACTATGGCTACACCTTC. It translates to CASSLSLNYGYTF.

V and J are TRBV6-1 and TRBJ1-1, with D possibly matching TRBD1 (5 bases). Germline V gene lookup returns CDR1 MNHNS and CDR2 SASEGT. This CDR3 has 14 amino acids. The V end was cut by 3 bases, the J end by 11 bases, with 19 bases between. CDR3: CASSDRAEGAGAFF. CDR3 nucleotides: TGTGCCAGCAGTGATAGGGCGGAAGGGGCGGGGGCTTTCTTT.

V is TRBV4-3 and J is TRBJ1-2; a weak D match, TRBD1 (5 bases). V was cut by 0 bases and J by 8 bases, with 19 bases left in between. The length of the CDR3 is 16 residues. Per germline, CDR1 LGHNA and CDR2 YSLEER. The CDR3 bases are TGCGCCAGCAGCCAAGATCAATTGGGACTCGGTTCGGGCTACACCTTC. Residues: CASSQDQLGLGSGYTF.

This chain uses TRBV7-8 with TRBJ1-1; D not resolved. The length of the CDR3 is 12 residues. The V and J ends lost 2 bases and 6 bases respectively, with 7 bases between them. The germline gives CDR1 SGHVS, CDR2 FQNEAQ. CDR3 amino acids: CASSLLRAEAFF. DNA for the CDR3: TGTGCCAGCAGCTTACTAAGGGCTGAAGCTTTCTTT.

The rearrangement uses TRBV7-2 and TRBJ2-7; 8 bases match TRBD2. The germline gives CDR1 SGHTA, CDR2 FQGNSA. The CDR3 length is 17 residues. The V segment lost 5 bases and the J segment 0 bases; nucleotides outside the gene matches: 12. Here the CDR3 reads CASSKHSGSGASYEQYF. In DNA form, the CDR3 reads TGTGCCAGCAGCAAGCACTCGGGTAGCGGGGCCTCCTACGAGCAGTACTTC.

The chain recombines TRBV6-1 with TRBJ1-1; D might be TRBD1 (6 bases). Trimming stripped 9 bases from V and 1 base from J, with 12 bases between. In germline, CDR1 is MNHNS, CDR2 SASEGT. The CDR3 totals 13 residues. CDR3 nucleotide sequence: TGTGCCAGTAGACAGGCTTGGAACACTGAAGCTTTCTTT. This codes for CASRQAWNTEAFF.